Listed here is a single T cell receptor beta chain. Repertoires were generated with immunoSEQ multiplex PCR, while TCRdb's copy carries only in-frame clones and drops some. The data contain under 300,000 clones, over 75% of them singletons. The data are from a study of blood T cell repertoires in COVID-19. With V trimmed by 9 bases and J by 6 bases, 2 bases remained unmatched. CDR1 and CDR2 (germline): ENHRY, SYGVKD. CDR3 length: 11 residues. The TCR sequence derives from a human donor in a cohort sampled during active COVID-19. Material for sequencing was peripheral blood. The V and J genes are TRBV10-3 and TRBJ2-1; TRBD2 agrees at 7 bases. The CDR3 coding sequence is TGTGCCATAGGGACTACCAATGAGCAGTTCTTC. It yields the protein CAIGTTNEQFF.